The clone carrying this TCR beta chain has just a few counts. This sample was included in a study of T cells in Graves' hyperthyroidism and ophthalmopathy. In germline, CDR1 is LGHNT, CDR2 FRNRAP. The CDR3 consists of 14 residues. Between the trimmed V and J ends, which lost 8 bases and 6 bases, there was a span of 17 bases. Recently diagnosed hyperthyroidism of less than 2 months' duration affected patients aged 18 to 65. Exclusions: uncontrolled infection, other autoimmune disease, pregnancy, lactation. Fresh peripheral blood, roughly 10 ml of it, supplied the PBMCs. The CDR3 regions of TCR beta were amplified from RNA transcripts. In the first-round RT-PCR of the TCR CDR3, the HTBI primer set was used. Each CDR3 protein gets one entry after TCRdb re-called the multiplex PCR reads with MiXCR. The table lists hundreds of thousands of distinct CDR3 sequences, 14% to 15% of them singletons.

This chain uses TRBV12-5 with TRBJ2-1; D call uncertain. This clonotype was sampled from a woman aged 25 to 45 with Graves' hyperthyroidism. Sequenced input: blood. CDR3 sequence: CASCTIDSVNEQFF. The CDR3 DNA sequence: TGTGCTAGTTGTACAATAGACTCAGTCAATGAGCAGTTCTTC. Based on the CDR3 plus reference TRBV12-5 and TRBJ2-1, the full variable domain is DARVTQTPRHKVTEMGQEVTMRCQPILGHNTVFWYRQTMMQGLELLAYFRNRAPLDDSGMPKDRFSAEMPDATLATLKIQPSEPRDSAVYFCASCTIDSVNEQFFGPGTRLTVL.